The rows below give T cell receptor beta chains drawn from one sample of a study of human thymus T cells. The repertoire was sequenced with immunoSEQ multiplex PCR; TCRdb's copy has only in-frame clones and lacks some. The data hold tens of thousands of clones, with 85% to 95% observed a single time. Source material: thymus tissue. The receptor set was obtained from a girl under three years old with a congenital heart defect but otherwise immunologically healthy. Each CDR3 is given with its conserved first and last residue. A D gene is named only where the DNA matches it firmly. Expanded clones get a size class; other rows say once, few or many, or leave the size out.

v_call	clone_size	j_call	d_call	cdr3_aa	cdr3_nt
TRBV29-1	.	TRBJ2-1	.	CSVVRGTEQFF	TGCAGCGTTGTGAGGGGGACCGAGCAGTTCTTC
TRBV23-1	.	TRBJ2-7	TRBD2	CASSQSSGGSKKSYEQYF	TGCGCCAGCAGTCAATCGTCGGGCGGGAGTAAGAAGTCCTACGAGCAGTACTTC
TRBV9	.	TRBJ2-1	.	CASSPQGRRSSYNEQFF	TGTGCCAGCAGCCCCCAGGGTAGGCGGAGCTCCTACAATGAGCAGTTCTTC
TRBV5-1	.	TRBJ1-2	.	CASSLGQPGGYTF	TGCGCCAGCAGCTTGGGACAGCCCGGGGGCTACACCTTC
TRBV28	.	TRBJ2-3	.	CASSSACGSTDTQYF	TGTGCCAGCAGTTCAGCCTGTGGGTCCACAGATACGCAGTATTTT
TRBV15	once	TRBJ2-7	.	CATRGGAGPDPSYEQYF	TGTGCCACCAGAGGGGGGGCAGGGCCCGATCCCTCCTACGAGCAGTACTTC
TRBV7-3	.	TRBJ2-7	.	CASSQGPRGEIYEQYF	TGTGCCAGCAGCCAGGGCCCCAGGGGGGAGATTTACGAGCAGTACTTC
TRBV7-9	few	TRBJ2-2	.	CASSLRFRELFF	TGTGCCAGCAGCTTAAGGTTTCGGGAGCTGTTTTTT
TRBV2	.	TRBJ2-7	.	CASSGARAYEQYF	TGTGCCAGCAGTGGAGCGAGAGCCTACGAGCAGTACTTC
TRBV11-2	.	TRBJ2-3	.	CASSPPTTGRTDTQYF	TGTGCCAGCAGCCCCCCCACGACAGGACGCACAGATACGCAGTATTTT
TRBV5-6	.	TRBJ2-1	.	CASSPRRHGSSRINEQFF	TGTGCCAGCAGCCCTCGAAGGCACGGGTCAAGCCGCATCAATGAGCAGTTCTTC
TRBV18	.	TRBJ2-5	TRBD2	CASSLPGLAGGVQETQYF	TGTGCCAGCTCACTTCCGGGACTAGCGGGAGGAGTGCAAGAGACCCAGTACTTC
TRBV4-2	.	TRBJ2-3	.	CASSQDRGAGRKRDTQYF	TGTGCCAGCAGCCAAGATCGGGGAGCGGGTCGAAAGAGGGATACGCAGTATTTT
TRBV21-1	.	TRBJ2-5	.	CASSKGGDSPQETQYF	TGTGCCAGCAGCAAAGGGGGGGACTCGCCCCAAGAGACCCAGTACTTC
TRBV28	.	TRBJ2-7	TRBD2	CASSFPTGLAGGLYEQYF	TGTGCCAGCAGTTTCCCCACCGGACTAGCGGGAGGCCTGTACGAGCAGTACTTC
TRBV10-3	.	TRBJ2-3	TRBD1	CAISESSRDRGGNTQYF	TGTGCCATCAGTGAGAGCTCCCGGGACAGGGGGGGGAATACGCAGTATTTT
TRBV27	.	TRBJ2-3	.	CASSSGQRTDTQYF	TGTGCCAGCAGTTCAGGACAGCGCACAGATACGCAGTATTTT
TRBV28	.	TRBJ2-7	.	CASRLLSPGDEQYF	TGTGCCAGCAGGCTCTTGTCCCCTGGGGACGAGCAGTACTTC
TRBV15	.	TRBJ2-4	.	CATSRGGPRAAKNIQYF	TGTGCCACCAGCAGAGGGGGGCCCCGGGCTGCCAAAAACATTCAGTACTTC
TRBV6-5	.	TRBJ1-3	TRBD1	CASTNTTGPGNTIYF	TGTGCCAGCACCAACACGACAGGGCCTGGAAACACCATATATTTT
TRBV7-3	few	TRBJ1-5	TRBD1	CASSPPGRDRHQPQHF	TGTGCCAGCAGCCCCCCCGGGAGGGACAGACATCAGCCCCAGCATTTT
TRBV7-9	.	TRBJ2-1	.	CASSPNHLNEQFF	TGTGCCAGCAGCCCTAACCACCTCAATGAGCAGTTCTTC
TRBV10-2	.	TRBJ2-7	TRBD1	CASSDRDRFSYEQYF	TGCGCCAGCAGTGACCGGGACAGGTTCTCCTACGAGCAGTACTTC
TRBV6-1	.	TRBJ2-7	.	CASTKGRGTVYEQYF	TGTGCCAGCACCAAAGGGAGGGGGACAGTTTACGAGCAGTACTTC
TRBV28	.	TRBJ1-5	.	CASRAGGAGANQPQHF	TGTGCCAGCAGGGCCGGAGGTGCGGGGGCGAATCAGCCCCAGCATTTT
TRBV11-2	once	TRBJ2-1	TRBD1	CASSLPQGVVDNEQFF	TGTGCCAGCAGCTTACCACAGGGGGTCGTGGACAATGAGCAGTTCTTC
TRBV14	.	TRBJ2-1	TRBD2	CASSQGRASGRARHEQFF	TGTGCCAGCAGCCAAGGACGCGCTAGCGGGAGGGCCAGACATGAGCAGTTCTTC
TRBV2	.	TRBJ1-4	TRBD1	CASVRDSEGEKLFF	TGTGCCAGCGTGAGGGACAGCGAAGGGGAAAAACTGTTTTTT
TRBV7-2	.	TRBJ2-7	TRBD2	CASSLAPPLAGVGYEQYF	TGTGCCAGCAGCTTAGCCCCCCCACTAGCGGGAGTCGGGTACGAGCAGTACTTC
TRBV12-5	once	TRBJ2-3	TRBD2	CASGLVLLSGRFTDTQYF	TGTGCTAGTGGTTTGGTACTCCTCAGCGGGAGATTCACAGATACGCAGTATTTT
TRBV29-1	.	TRBJ1-4	.	CSVEVDAGVRATLDEKLFF	TGCAGCGTTGAAGTGGATGCGGGAGTTAGGGCGACTCTTGATGAAAAACTGTTTTTT
TRBV28	.	TRBJ2-1	.	CASSFSHLGFGNEQFF	TGTGCCAGCAGTTTTTCCCATCTGGGCTTCGGGAATGAGCAGTTCTTC
TRBV27	.	TRBJ1-1	TRBD1	CASSLQGTGGVSTEAFF	TGTGCCAGCAGTTTACAAGGGACAGGGGGTGTTAGCACTGAAGCTTTCTTT
TRBV4-1	.	TRBJ2-7	TRBD2	CASSQEGKAGRTSYEQYF	TGCGCCAGCAGCCAAGAAGGAAAGGCAGGTCGGACTAGCTACGAGCAGTACTTC
TRBV6-6	once	TRBJ2-2	.	CASSYRTDTGELFF	TGTGCCAGCAGTTACAGGACAGACACCGGGGAGCTGTTTTTT
TRBV6-5	.	TRBJ2-7	.	CASSYSHWRRYEQYF	TGTGCCAGCAGTTACTCACACTGGCGGCGCTACGAGCAGTACTTC
TRBV15	.	TRBJ2-7	.	CATSRDGGSYEQYF	TGTGCCACCAGCAGAGATGGGGGCTCCTACGAGCAGTACTTC
TRBV5-1	.	TRBJ2-2	.	CASSHKNSGTNTGELFF	TGCGCCAGCAGCCACAAGAATAGCGGAACGAACACCGGGGAGCTGTTTTTT
TRBV27	once	TRBJ2-3	TRBD2	CASRRVGGRGTDTQYF	TGTGCCAGCAGGCGTGTCGGGGGGAGAGGCACAGATACGCAGTATTTT
TRBV14	.	TRBJ2-5	.	CASSQDPQETQYF	TGTGCCAGCAGCCAAGATCCCCAAGAGACCCAGTACTTC
TRBV27	.	TRBJ1-3	TRBD1	CASSLTGRQRGQGSGNTIYF	TGTGCCAGCAGTTTGACGGGCCGGCAGAGGGGGCAGGGTTCTGGAAACACCATATATTTT
TRBV4-2	.	TRBJ2-7	.	CASSRKETGRSSYEQYF	TGTGCCAGCAGCCGAAAAGAGACGGGAAGGAGCTCCTACGAGCAGTACTTC
TRBV5-5	.	TRBJ2-7	.	CASSLGGKPYEQYF	TGTGCCAGCAGCTTGGGGGGGAAACCCTACGAGCAGTACTTC
TRBV2	once	TRBJ2-5	.	CASSEALSGRETQYF	TGTGCCAGCAGTGAAGCGCTTAGCGGTCGAGAGACCCAGTACTTC
TRBV28	.	TRBJ1-5	.	CASSFNPGSPDSNQPQHF	TGTGCCAGCAGTTTTAACCCGGGGAGCCCCGATAGCAATCAGCCCCAGCATTTT
TRBV18	.	TRBJ1-3	TRBD1	CASSRTGDPPGGNTIYF	TGTGCCAGCTCTCGGACAGGGGACCCGCCGGGTGGAAACACCATATATTTT